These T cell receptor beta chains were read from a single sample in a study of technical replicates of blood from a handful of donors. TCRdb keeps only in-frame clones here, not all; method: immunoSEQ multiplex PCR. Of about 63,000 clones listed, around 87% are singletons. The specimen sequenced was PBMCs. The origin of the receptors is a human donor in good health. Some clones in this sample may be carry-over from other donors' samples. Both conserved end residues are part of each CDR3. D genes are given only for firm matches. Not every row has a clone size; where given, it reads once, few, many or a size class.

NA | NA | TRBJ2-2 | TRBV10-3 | TGTGCCATCAGTGAGATAGAAGGGAGCACCGGGGAGCTGTTTTTT | CAISEIEGSTGELFF
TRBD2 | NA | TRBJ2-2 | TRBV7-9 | TGTGCCAGCAGCTTAGAGCTTAGCGGGTGGTTCACCGGGGAGCTGTTTTTT | CASSLELSGWFTGELFF
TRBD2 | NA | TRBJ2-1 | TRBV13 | TGTGCCAGCAGCCCCCGGGAGGGCGATGAGCAGTTCTTC | CASSPREGDEQFF
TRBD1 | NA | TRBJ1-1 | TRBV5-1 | TGCGCCAGCAGCTTGGGGGACAGGGGGTTTCAGAACACTGAAGCTTTCTTT | CASSLGDRGFQNTEAFF
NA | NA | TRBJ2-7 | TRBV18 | TGTGCCAGCTCACCTGCAGGAGGCGAGCAGTACTTC | CASSPAGGEQYF
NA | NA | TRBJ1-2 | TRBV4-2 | TGTGCCAGCAGCCAAGATCCAACAGGGATAGGCTACACCTTC | CASSQDPTGIGYTF
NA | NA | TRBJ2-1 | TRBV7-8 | TGTGCCAGCAGCTTATTTCGGGGAGGTGAGCAGTTCTTC | CASSLFRGGEQFF
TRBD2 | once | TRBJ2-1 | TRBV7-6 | TGTGCCAGCAGCTCACGGACCGGGAGCGGGGTAGGTGAGCAGTTCTTC | CASSSRTGSGVGEQFF
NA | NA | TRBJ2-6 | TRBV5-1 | TGCGCCAGCAGGAGACAGGTAATCAGACTTGGGGCCAACGTCCTGACTTTC | CASRRQVIRLGANVLTF
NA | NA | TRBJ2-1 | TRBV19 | TGTGCCAGTAGTATCCTAGGGAGCTCCTACAATGAGCAGTTCTTC | CASSILGSSYNEQFF
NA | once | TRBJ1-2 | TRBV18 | TGTGCCAGCTCAACCACAGGGTATGGCTACACCTTC | CASSTTGYGYTF
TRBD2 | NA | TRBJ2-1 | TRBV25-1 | TGTGCCAGCAGTGAACCGGGACTAGCGGGGATCGATGAGCAGTTCTTC | CASSEPGLAGIDEQFF
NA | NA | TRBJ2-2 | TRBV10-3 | TGTGCCATCTCTCTAGAAGCCCCGAACACCGGGGAGCTGTTTTTT | CAISLEAPNTGELFF
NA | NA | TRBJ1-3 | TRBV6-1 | TGTGCCAGCAGGGGGGGACGGCCGGCGGGAAACACCATATATTTT | CASRGGRPAGNTIYF
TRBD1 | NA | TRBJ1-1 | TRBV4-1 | TGCGCCAGCAGCCAAACCTGGGGAACAGGGGAAATGGTCCTTTCTGAAGCTTTCTTT | CASSQTWGTGEMVLSEAFF
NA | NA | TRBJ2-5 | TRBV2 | TGTGCCAGCAGTGAAGCTGGACAGTCGATAGGGACCCAGTACTTC | CASSEAGQSIGTQYF
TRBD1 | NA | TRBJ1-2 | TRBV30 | TGTGCCTGGAGGGACAGGAGTTCCTTATGGAGCTACACCTTC | CAWRDRSSLWSYTF
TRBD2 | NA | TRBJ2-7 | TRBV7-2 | TGTGCCAGCAGCTTGGTAGCGGGCACCTACGAGCAGTACTTC | CASSLVAGTYEQYF
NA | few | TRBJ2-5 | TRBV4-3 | TGCGCCAGCAGCCAAGATTGGCGGCTAGCTAATTTGGGTGAAGAGACCCAGTACTTC | CASSQDWRLANLGEETQYF
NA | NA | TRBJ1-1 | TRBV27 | TGTGCCAGCGGGCAGAACACTGAAGCTTTCTTT | CASGQNTEAFF
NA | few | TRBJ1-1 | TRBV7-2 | TGTGCCAGCAGCCCGCGGGCACGAATGAACACTGAAGCTTTCTTT | CASSPRARMNTEAFF
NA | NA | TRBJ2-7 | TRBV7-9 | TGTGCCAGCAGCTCGCGTGATGGGCCCTACGAGCAGTACTTC | CASSSRDGPYEQYF
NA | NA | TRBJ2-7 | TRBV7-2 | TGTGCCAGCAGCCTCCACGGGACTCCACAGTACTTC | CASSLHGTPQYF
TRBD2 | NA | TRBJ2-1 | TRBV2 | TGTGCCAGCAGACCCGGGACTAGCGGATACAATGAGCAGTTCTTC | CASRPGTSGYNEQFF
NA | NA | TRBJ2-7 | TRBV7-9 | TGTGCCAGCGGGGTCTCCGGGGTATCCTACGAGCAGTACTTC | CASGVSGVSYEQYF
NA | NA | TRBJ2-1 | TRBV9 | TGTGCCAGCAGCCCTCTCGCCTTCCGGGACTTTTACAATGAGCAGTTCTTC | CASSPLAFRDFYNEQFF
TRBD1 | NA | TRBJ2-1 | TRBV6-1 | TGTGCCAGCAGCCGGACAGGGCTCGACAATGAGCAGTTCTTC | CASSRTGLDNEQFF
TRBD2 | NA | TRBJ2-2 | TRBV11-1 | TGTGCCAGCAGCCTTGATCTAGCGGGAGGAACCACCGGGGAGCTGTTTTTT | CASSLDLAGGTTGELFF
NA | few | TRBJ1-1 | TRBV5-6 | TGTGCCAGCAGCTTGGACAGGAACACTGAAGCTTTCTTT | CASSLDRNTEAFF
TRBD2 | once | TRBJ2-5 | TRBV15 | TGTGCCACCAGCAGCCGGGGGGGTGGGGAGACCCAGTACTTC | CATSSRGGGETQYF
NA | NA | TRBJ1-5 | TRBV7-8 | TGTGCCAGCAGCTTAGGGAGGCAGCATAGCAATCAGCCCCAGCATTTT | CASSLGRQHSNQPQHF
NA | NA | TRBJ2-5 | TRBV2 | TGTGCCAGCTATGTGGAGACCCAGTACTTC | CASYVETQYF
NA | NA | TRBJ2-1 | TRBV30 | TGTGCCTGGAGAGCCGGTGACAATGAGCAGTTCTTC | CAWRAGDNEQFF
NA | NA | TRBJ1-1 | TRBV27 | TGTGCCAGCAGTTTAAAGGGGTGGAACACTGAAGCTTTCTTT | CASSLKGWNTEAFF
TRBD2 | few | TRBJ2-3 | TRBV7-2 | TGTGCCAGCAGCTTAGCGGTGGGGGGAAAGCGGGGGGTACGCACAGATACGCAGTATTTT | CASSLAVGGKRGVRTDTQYF
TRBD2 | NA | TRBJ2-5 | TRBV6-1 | TGTGCCAGCAGTGAAGCGGGGACTAGCGGGGGGGCCCTCCGGGAGACCCAGTACTTC | CASSEAGTSGGALRETQYF
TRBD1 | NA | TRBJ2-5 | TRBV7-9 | TGTGCCAGCAGGTTGACAGGGGCAGAAGAGACCCAGTACTTC | CASRLTGAEETQYF
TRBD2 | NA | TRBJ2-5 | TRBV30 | TGTGCCTGGAGCATGGCGGGAGGTTCCGGAGAGACCCAGTACTTC | CAWSMAGGSGETQYF
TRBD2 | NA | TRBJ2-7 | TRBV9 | TGTGCCAGCAGCGTAGAGGGACTAGCGGGTCACGAGCAGTACTTC | CASSVEGLAGHEQYF
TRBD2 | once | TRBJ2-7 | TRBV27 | TGTGCCAGCAGTTTCAGCGGGAGGGCCTACGAGCAGTACTTC | CASSFSGRAYEQYF
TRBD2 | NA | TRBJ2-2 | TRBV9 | TGTGCCAGCAGCGCGGGAGGGACTAGCGGGCTAAAAGGGGAGCTGTTTTTT | CASSAGGTSGLKGELFF
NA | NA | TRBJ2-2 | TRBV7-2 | TGTGCCAGCAGCCAGGACAGACTGACCGGGGAGCTGTTTTTT | CASSQDRLTGELFF
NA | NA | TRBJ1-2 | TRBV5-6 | TGTGCCAGCAGCTTGGGCGGAGTGATGAGCTACACCTTC | CASSLGGVMSYTF
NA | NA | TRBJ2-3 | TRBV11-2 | TGTGCCAGCAGCTATGCTCCTACGCGTGCAGATACGCAGTATTTT | CASSYAPTRADTQYF